The 20 T cell receptor beta chains presented below share a single source sample, sequenced in a study of T cell responses to AZD1222 COVID-19 vaccine. Generated by immunoSEQ multiplex PCR, the TCRdb table keeps only in-frame clones and is missing some. The sample yields approximately 130,000 clones, over 75% seen once. Material: peripheral blood, obtained 28 days after the second AZD1222 dose. The receptors shown here come from an adult who received the AZD1222 COVID-19 vaccine.

V and J are TRBV7-2 and TRBJ2-3; 9 bases are shared with TRBD2. Germline lookup yields CDR1 SGHTA and CDR2 FQGNSA. This CDR3 region has 14 residues. V lost 3 bases to trimming and J lost 5 bases; unmatched junction nucleotides: 3. The chain's CDR3 is CASSFGAGGDTQYF. In DNA form, the CDR3 reads TGTGCCAGCAGCTTTGGAGCGGGGGGAGATACGCAGTATTTT.

This chain connects TRBV7-9 to TRBJ2-7, with 7 bases that match TRBD1. Germline V gives CDR1 SEHNR, CDR2 FQNEAQ (reference sequence). The CDR3 extends over 16 amino acids. Germline trimming cut 5 bases from V and 2 bases from J; bases unmatched to any gene: 12. CDR3 amino acids: CASSPDFRGSTYEQYF. CDR3 nucleotides: TGTGCCAGCAGCCCTGACTTCAGGGGGTCCACCTACGAGCAGTACTTC. The full variable domain, completed using reference TRBV7-9 and TRBJ2-7, is DTGVSQNPRHKITKRGQNVTFRCDPISEHNRLYWYRQTLGQGPEFLTYFQNEAQLEKSRLLSDRFSAERPKGSFSTLEIQRTEQGDSAMYLCASSPDFRGSTYEQYFGPGTRLTVT.

The V call is TRBV18, the J call TRBJ1-5, with a possible D match to TRBD1 (5 bases). CDR3 length: 14 amino acids. Trimming stripped 2 bases from V and 2 bases from J, with 7 bases between. Germline CDR1 is KGHSH and CDR2 is LQKENI. The CDR3 nucleotides are TGTGCCAGCTCACCAGCACAGGGCAATCAGCCCCAGCATTTT. The encoded protein is CASSPAQGNQPQHF.

The genes are TRBV5-1 and TRBJ1-3; the D gene is possibly TRBD1 (5 bases). The CDR3 loop spans 15 amino acids. The V and J ends lost 3 bases and 1 base respectively, with 11 bases between them. Germline V gene sequence: CDR1 SGHRS, CDR2 YFSETQ. This chain's CDR3 is CASSSGLASGNTIYF. Written as DNA, the CDR3 is TGCGCCAGCAGCTCGGGACTAGCGTCTGGAAACACCATATATTTT.

This clone was found a few times. The chain carries TRBV2 and TRBJ1-2, with D unresolved. The germline V gene has CDR1 SNHLY and CDR2 FYNNEI. V dropped 6 bases and J dropped 3 bases, with 8 bases sitting between them. This CDR3 spans 12 amino acids. The CDR3 nucleotides read TGTGCCAGCAGGGGCGGCGACTATGGCTACACCTTC. It specifies CASRGGDYGYTF.

V gene TRBV19 combines with J gene TRBJ1-2, with D perhaps matching TRBD1 (6 bases). This CDR3 is built from 11 residues. Germline values: CDR1 LNHDA, CDR2 SQIVND (reference sequence). V shed 6 bases and J shed 8 bases, with 10 bases lying between them. CDR3 residues: CASSLGAGYTF. The CDR3 DNA reads as TGTGCCAGTAGCCTGGGGGCGGGCTACACCTTC.

The CDR3 DNA follows: TGTGCCAGCAGCTTAAAAATCGGGGGGGCAAGCAATGAGCAGTTCTTC. Translated: CASSLKIGGASNEQFF. This rearrangement joins TRBV7-6 to TRBJ2-1; 8 positions agree with TRBD2. V was pared by 2 bases and J by 6 bases, with 9 bases of the junction left unmatched. The CDR3 consists of 16 residues. The germline gives CDR1 SGHVS, CDR2 FNYEAQ.

The rearrangement links TRBV2 to TRBJ2-7, with D uncertain. This CDR3 spans 11 amino acids. Germline V gives CDR1 SNHLY, CDR2 FYNNEI. V lost 4 bases and J lost 3, with 4 bases in between. Here the CDR3 DNA reads TGTGCCAGCAGTGCCTACTACGAGCAGTACTTC. Amino acid sequence: CASSAYYEQYF. Full variable domain (rest looked up from reference TRBV2 and TRBJ2-7): EPEVTQTPSHQVTQMGQEVILRCVPISNHLYFYWYRQILGQKVEFLVSFYNNEISEKSEIFDDQFSVERPDGSNFTLKIRSTKLEDSAMYFCASSAYYEQYFGPGTRLTVT.

The rearrangement joins TRBV15 to TRBJ1-1, with 7 positions matching TRBD1. Germline V gene lookup returns CDR1 LNHNV and CDR2 YYDKDF (reference sequence). V trimming: 3 bases; J trimming: 2 bases; junction bases outside the gene matches: 3. This CDR3 comprises 14 residues. CDR3 in DNA: TGTGCCACCAGCAGCTGGGACAGCAACACTGAAGCTTTCTTT. Translation: CATSSWDSNTEAFF.

The chain uses TRBV5-8 and TRBJ2-5; 11 bases map to TRBD1. The CDR3 is made up of 15 amino acids. The V and J ends lost 0 bases and 4 bases, in that order; junction bases with no gene match: 2. The germline gives CDR1 SGHTS, CDR2 YDEGEE. The CDR3 DNA reads TGTGCCAGCAGCTTGGGGACAGGGGGCCGAGAGACCCAGTACTTC. Its translation: CASSLGTGGRETQYF.

The sample holds one count of this clone. The V call is TRBV11-2, the J call TRBJ1-2, with D uncertain. CDR3 length: 18 amino acids. Trimming removed 5 bases from V and 2 bases from J, with 24 bases in between. CDR1 is SGHAT, CDR2 FQNNGV, per germline. For the CDR3, the DNA is TGTGCCAGCAGCCCCATGGTCCGGCACCTCGCTGAGAACTATGGCTACACCTTC. It yields the protein CASSPMVRHLAENYGYTF. Filled out from reference TRBV11-2 and TRBJ1-2, the complete variable domain reads EAGVAQSPRYKIIEKRQSVAFWCNPISGHATLYWYQQILGQGPKLLIQFQNNGVVDDSQLPKDRFSAERLKGVDSTLKIQPAKLEDSAVYLCASSPMVRHLAENYGYTFGSGTRLTVV.

In this sample, this clone turned up a few times. The CDR3 DNA follows: TGTGCCAGCACATGGACACCTGGAAACACCATATATTTT. Its translation is CASTWTPGNTIYF. The gene calls are TRBV12-3 or TRBV12-4 and TRBJ1-3; TRBD1 is a possible D gene (5 bases). The V end lost 7 bases, the J end lost 2 bases, and 9 bases lay between the germline ends. This CDR3 contains 13 residues.

The chain employs TRBV10-3 and TRBJ1-1; 10 bases match TRBD1. The CDR3 sequence is 13 residues long. Germline assignment: CDR1 ENHRY and CDR2 SYGVKD. With V trimmed by 7 bases and J by 5 bases, 4 bases remained unmatched. The CDR3 nucleotides read TGTGCCATCACTACGGGACAGGGGACTGAAGCTTTCTTT. Encoded protein: CAITTGQGTEAFF.

This chain joins TRBV7-9 and TRBJ2-7, with 10 bases matching TRBD1. The germline V gene has CDR1 SEHNR and CDR2 FQNEAQ (reference sequence). This CDR3 region has 16 residues. Trimming cost V 4 bases and J 2 bases; bases outside gene matches: 8. CDR3 coding DNA: TGTGCCAGCAGCTCTTACGGACAGGGGGACACCTACGAGCAGTACTTC. Translating gives CASSSYGQGDTYEQYF.

V is TRBV30 and J is TRBJ1-6, with 10 bases fitting TRBD1. The CDR3 totals 14 residues. The germline gives CDR1 GTSNPN, CDR2 SVGIG (reference sequence). V was clipped by 3 bases and J by 9 bases; unmatched bases: 5. CDR3 loop: CAWRGQGRVSPLHF. CDR3 bases: TGTGCCTGGAGGGGACAGGGGAGGGTTTCACCCCTCCACTTT.

DNA for the CDR3: TGTGCCAGCACCCTAGGACACGGAACCACCGGGGAGCTGTTTTTT. Translated: CASTLGHGTTGELFF. This chain links TRBV6-5 with TRBJ2-2, with D perhaps matching TRBD1 (5 bases). This CDR3 contains 15 residues. The ends were cut back, 7 bases at V and 4 bases at J, with 16 bases in the middle. In germline, CDR1 is MNHEY, CDR2 SVGAGI.

The CDR3 coding sequence is TGCGCCAGCAGGTTACTAGCGAACTCCTACGAGCAGTACTTC. This codes for CASRLLANSYEQYF. The chain uses TRBV5-1 and TRBJ2-7; 7 nucleotides agree with TRBD2. The CDR3 contains 14 residues. Germline V gene sequence: CDR1 SGHRS, CDR2 YFSETQ. The V gene end was trimmed by 5 bases and the J gene end by 0 bases; junction bases not matched to a gene: 5.

This clone was observed a few times. The chain is built from TRBV6-5 and TRBJ2-7; the D is unclear. CDR1 MNHEY and CDR2 SVGAGI come from the germline V gene. Trimming pared 2 bases from V and 5 bases from J, leaving 13 bases between. There are 14 residues in the CDR3. DNA of the CDR3: TGTGCCAGCAGTTACAGACGGGCACCGGACGAGCAGTACTTC. It codes for CASSYRRAPDEQYF.

The CDR3 DNA follows: TGCGCCAGCAGCTTGTCAGGGGGCGAGGATTCAGCTTTCTTT. Amino acids: CASSLSGGEDSAFF. The rearrangement links TRBV5-1 to TRBJ1-1; TRBD1 agrees at 8 bases. The V and J ends lost 1 base and 10 bases, in that order; junction bases with no gene match: 9. CDR3 length: 14 amino acids. Germline V gives CDR1 SGHRS, CDR2 YFSETQ.

The V gene is TRBV24-1, the J gene TRBJ1-1; 9 bases match TRBD1. J lost 8 bases, V lost 9 bases, and 15 bases had no gene match. Germline CDR1 reads KGHDR; CDR2 reads SFDVKD. The CDR3 has 15 amino acids. CDR3 nucleotide sequence: TGTGCCACCCGCCCTACTCTTCCGGGACAGGGAGAAGCTTTCTTT. Protein product: CATRPTLPGQGEAFF.